The entry below describes one T cell receptor beta chain. This sample stems from a study of blood T cell repertoires in COVID-19. CDR3 length equals 17 residues. V lost 0 bases to trimming and J lost 2 bases; unmatched junction nucleotides: 6. CDR1 and CDR2 from the germline V gene are SGHTA and FQGNSA. Libraries were prepared by immunoSEQ multiplex PCR; TCRdb keeps only in-frame clonotypes and omits some of them. The data hold roughly 54,000 clones, with approximately 85% observed a single time. The V gene is TRBV7-2, the J gene TRBJ1-3, with 8 bases fitting TRBD1. Sequencing was done on a sample of peripheral blood. The receptor's source is a woman aged 60-75 years with acute or convalescent COVID-19. The CDR3 region has the DNA TGTGCCAGCAGCTTAGCCCTTGGACAGGGCACTGGAAACACCATATATTTT. Its protein product is CASSLALGQGTGNTIYF.